One and the same sample provided the 20 T cell receptor beta chains below, sequenced in a study of blood T cells in healthy people across ages. Primers used in a second PCR of roughly 7 to 12 cycles were a sample-barcoded 5' primer and a J-beta primer mix. TCRdb reprocessed the 5' RACE reads via MiXCR and lists one record per CDR3 protein. The sample includes some 930,000 distinct CDR3 sequences, under 35% of them seen just once. These data were also reused for a study on T cells of mothers and their children.

The sequenced sample consisted of blood. These receptors were collected from a woman aged 40 to 55 in good health.

This CDR3 is CASRYLQGNSPLHF. CDR3 DNA sequence: TGTGCCAGCAGGTACCTACAGGGTAATTCACCCCTCCACTTT. The J gene is TRBJ1-6, the V gene TRBV6-5, with D tentatively TRBD1 (6 bases). CDR1 is MNHEY and CDR2 is SVGAGI in the germline V gene. Trimming shortened V by 6 bases and J by 6 bases, and 12 bases separated the two germline ends. The CDR3 runs 14 residues.

A few counts support this clonotype. The chain carries TRBV15 and TRBJ1-6; D remains ambiguous. Trimming pared 3 bases from V and 6 bases from J, leaving 9 bases between. Germline CDR1 is LNHNV and CDR2 is YYDKDF (reference sequence). The length of the CDR3 is 14 residues. CDR3 coding DNA: TGTGCCACCAGCAGGCCGGGAATTAATTCACCCCTCCACTTT. Translation: CATSRPGINSPLHF.

The V call is TRBV15, the J call TRBJ2-7, with a tentative D call TRBD2 (5 bases). V was cut by 3 bases and J by 6 bases, with 9 bases left in between. Germline V gene sequence: CDR1 LNHNV, CDR2 YYDKDF (reference sequence). The CDR3 covers 12 residues. The CDR3 spells CATSRREGEQYF. Here the CDR3 DNA reads TGTGCCACCAGCAGGAGGGAAGGCGAGCAGTACTTC. The whole variable domain, remainder taken from reference TRBV15 and TRBJ2-7, is DAMVIQNPRYQVTQFGKPVTLSCSQTLNHNVMYWYQQKSSQAPKLLFHYYDKDFNNEADTPDNFQSRRPNTSFCFLDIRSPGLGDTAMYLCATSRREGEQYFGPGTRLTVT.

The chain has TRBV28 and TRBJ1-6, with D possibly TRBD1 on 5 matching bases. The V and J ends lost 10 bases and 3 bases respectively, with 10 bases between them. This CDR3 has 13 amino acids. The germline V gene has CDR1 MDHEN and CDR2 SYDVKM. The CDR3 region is CATLGHYNSPLHF. The CDR3 nucleotides read TGTGCCACCCTCGGACACTATAATTCACCCCTCCACTTT.

This chain uses TRBV12-3 or TRBV12-4 with TRBJ2-7, with 12 bases matching TRBD1. The CDR3 length is 17 residues. V was clipped by 4 bases and J by 3 bases; unmatched bases: 10. CDR3 DNA sequence: TGTGCCAGCAGTTCCCTCTCCGGGACAGGGGGCGGCTACGAGCAGTACTTC. Translating it yields CASSSLSGTGGGYEQYF.

In the case of this clonotype: One end of the junction is discordant with germline, which a read error may explain. This chain links TRBV19 with TRBJ1-6; D remains unclear. From germline, CDR1 is LNHDA and CDR2 SQIVND (reference sequence). This CDR3 contains 13 residues. The CDR3 here is CASKERDKSPLHF. CDR3 nucleotide sequence: TGTGCCAGTAAGGAACGGGATAAGTCACCCCTCCACTTT.

This clonotype occurred many times. The V call is TRBV5-1, the J call TRBJ2-7; D may be TRBD1 or TRBD2 (5 bases each). The CDR3 is made up of 13 amino acids. Germline assignment: CDR1 SGHRS and CDR2 YFSETQ. Trimming left V 0 bases short and J 5 bases short, with 9 bases between. CDR3 loop: CASSLAGTDEQYF. The CDR3 nucleotides read TGCGCCAGCAGCTTGGCGGGGACGGACGAGCAGTACTTC.

This clonotype was seen at least ten times. The V call is TRBV6-5, the J call TRBJ2-5; a weak D match, TRBD1 (6 bases). Germline-derived CDR1 and CDR2 are MNHEY and SVGAGI. Deletions cut 2 bases from V and 5 bases from J, with 9 bases between. The CDR3 sequence is 13 residues long. This CDR3 is CASSYRDIETQYF. For the CDR3, the DNA is TGTGCCAGCAGTTACCGGGACATCGAGACCCAGTACTTC.

For this clonotype: One base away lies a much larger clone, so this may be a sequencing read error. V gene TRBV20-1 combines with J gene TRBJ2-7; D may be TRBD1 or TRBD2 (5 bases each). V was pared by 2 bases and J by 3 bases, with 11 bases between. The V gene's germline CDR1 is DFQATT and CDR2 SNEGSKA (reference sequence). The CDR3 is 13 amino acids. The CDR3 loop is CSARFVGDYEQYF. CDR3 in DNA: TGCAGTGCTAGATTTGTGGGGGACTACGAGCAGTACTTC.

The CDR3: CASSPRRGQGGTDTQYF. As DNA, the CDR3 is TGTGCCAGCAGCCCTCGAAGAGGGCAGGGTGGAACAGATACGCAGTATTTT. This chain links TRBV5-5 with TRBJ2-3; tentatively, D is TRBD1 or TRBD2 (5 bases each). Trimming shortened V by 4 bases and J by 3 bases, and 21 bases separated the two germline ends. This CDR3 has 17 residues. Germline CDR1 SGHKS, CDR2 YYEKEE (reference sequence).

To note about this clonotype: Its ends do not fully match the called genes, so a read error is possible. The V call is TRBV28, the J call TRBJ2-7; the D gene is possibly TRBD2 (6 bases). Germline-derived CDR1 and CDR2 are MDHEN and SYDVKM. There are 14 residues in the CDR3. The CDR3 sequence: CVSRLRDFSYEQYF. DNA of the CDR3: TGTGTCAGCAGGCTACGGGACTTTTCCTACGAGCAGTACTTC.

This clonotype showed up just once. One end of the junction does not line up with germline, which may come from a read error. The chain uses TRBV7-3 and TRBJ2-1; either TRBD1 or TRBD2 may supply D (5 bases each). Germline CDR1 reads SGHTA; CDR2 reads FQGTGA. This CDR3 has 15 amino acids. CDR3 residues: CASSGALSSYDEQFF. CDR3 in DNA: TGTGCCAGTTCCGGGGCGTTAAGCTCCTACGATGAGCAGTTCTTC.

The V call is TRBV3-1, the J call TRBJ1-2; unclear D gene. V lost 3 bases to trimming and J lost 7 bases, with 21 bases between them. This CDR3 is built from 16 residues. CDR1 and CDR2 (germline): LGHDT, YNNKEL (reference sequence). Here the CDR3 DNA reads TGTGCCAGCAGCCAGGGTGACGCAGGACGGTTCTTTGGCTACACCTTC. This codes for CASSQGDAGRFFGYTF.

The rearrangement uses TRBV4-1 and TRBJ1-3, with D unresolved. CDR1 is MGHRA and CDR2 is YSYEKL in the germline V gene. Trimming left V 1 base short and J 3 bases short, with 7 bases between. The CDR3 has 14 residues. CDR3 amino acids: CASSQGEGGNTIYF. CDR3 sequence (DNA): TGCGCCAGCAGCCAAGGGGAAGGTGGAAACACCATATATTTT.

The chain couples TRBV7-3 to TRBJ1-1; D is unresolved. The CDR3 contains 15 residues. Germline lookup yields CDR1 SGHTA and CDR2 FQGTGA. V was cut by 0 bases and J by 2 bases, with 10 bases left in between. CDR3 bases: TGTGCCAGCAGCTTAACTCATGAGCCTAACACTGAAGCTTTCTTT. It yields the protein CASSLTHEPNTEAFF. Supplemented by reference TRBV7-3 and TRBJ1-1, the full variable domain reads GAGVSQTPSNKVTEKGKYVELRCDPISGHTALYWYRQSLGQGPEFLIYFQGTGAADDSGLPNDRFFAVRPEGSVSTLKIQRTERGDSAVYLCASSLTHEPNTEAFFGQGTRLTVV.

This clonotype was recorded many times. The genes are TRBV7-2 and TRBJ2-6; the D is unclear. CDR1 and CDR2 (germline): SGHTA, FQGNSA. The CDR3 is 16 residues long. The V gene lost 1 base and the J gene lost 1 base, with 8 bases spanning the gap. CDR3: CASSLEPVSGANVLTF. The CDR3 nucleotides read TGTGCCAGCAGCTTAGAGCCCGTTTCTGGGGCCAACGTCCTGACTTTC.

A word on this clonotype: A read error is possible here, since a much larger clone lies one base away. The chain employs TRBV4-1 and TRBJ2-7; the D gene could be TRBD1 or TRBD2 (5 bases each). Germline V CDR1 and CDR2: MGHRA, YSYEKL. The CDR3 loop spans 14 amino acids. DNA for the CDR3: TGCGCCAGCAGCCTTATGAGGGGAACCTACGGGCAGTACTTC. It yields the protein CASSLMRGTYGQYF.

On this clonotype: This may come from a read error, since a much larger clone is one base off. This chain uses TRBV7-2 with TRBJ2-7, with D possibly TRBD1 on 6 matching bases. The better agreement between TRBJ2-5 and the DNA end casts doubt on the J call. The CDR3 has 14 residues. The germline gives CDR1 SGHTA, CDR2 FQGNSA. Written as DNA, the CDR3 is TGTGCCGGCAGCTTTAACAGGGTACGAGAGACCCAGTACTTC. It is translated as CAGSFNRVRETQYF.

This clonotype was counted only a few times. This chain uses TRBV15 with TRBJ1-6; 8 positions match TRBD1. V gave up 5 bases and J gave up 10 bases; unmatched junction bases: 7. The CDR3 runs to 14 residues. Germline assignment: CDR1 LNHNV and CDR2 YYDKDF (reference sequence). The CDR3 DNA sequence: TGTGCCACCAGCTGGGCAGGGGGCCTCTCACCCCTCCACTTT. Protein: CATSWAGGLSPLHF.

A few counts support this clonotype. This chain uses TRBV14 with TRBJ2-5; D could derive from TRBD1 or TRBD2 (5 bases each). This CDR3 contains 17 residues. The V gene lost 4 bases and the J gene lost 0 bases, with 18 bases spanning the gap. Germline lookup yields CDR1 SGHDN and CDR2 FVKESK. The CDR3: CASSPFVGTQYQETQYF. In DNA, the CDR3 is TGTGCCAGCAGCCCGTTCGTAGGGACGCAGTACCAAGAGACCCAGTACTTC.